Below, one TCR beta chain is given with its context. This record belongs to a study of shared T cell receptors in the human thymus. After removal of 4 bases from V and 1 base from J, the junction contained 8 bases not matched to a gene. This CDR3 has 16 residues. Germline values: CDR1 SGHNT, CDR2 YYREEE (reference sequence). The protocol was immunoSEQ multiplex PCR, while the TCRdb copy is restricted to in-frame clones and leaves out a portion. The table records some 760,000 clones, over 75% of them present only once. This sample also belongs to another study, concerning human thymus T cells. That study reports: Unrelated individuals reportedly shared highly overlapping thymic TCR repertoires.

Material: thymocytes. This receptor was obtained from a girl in the first two years of life with a congenital heart defect. This chain links TRBV5-4 with TRBJ1-2; TRBD1 agrees at 9 bases. The CDR3 reads CASSPIPGQGNYGYTF. Written as DNA, the CDR3 is TGTGCCAGCAGCCCTATCCCGGGACAGGGTAACTATGGCTACACCTTC.